These 4 T cell receptor beta chains were sequenced from one sample in a study of PD-1 blockade in mismatch repair-deficient tumors. TCRdb keeps only in-frame clones here, not all; method: immunoSEQ multiplex PCR. The sample holds tens of thousands of clones; 81% are singletons and the top ten take 2.6%. The starting material was peripheral blood, obtained 12 weeks after starting pembrolizumab. The receptors originated from an adult with mismatch repair-deficient cancer.

The V call is TRBV2, the J call TRBJ2-2; weak D call: TRBD1 (6 bases). This CDR3 contains 15 residues. V was clipped by 4 bases and J by 0 bases, with 9 bases between them. The germline V gene encodes CDR1 SNHLY and CDR2 FYNNEI. CDR3 sequence reads: CASSGTAANTGELFF. CDR3 nucleotides: TGTGCCAGCAGTGGGACAGCAGCGAACACCGGGGAGCTGTTTTTT.

This sequence joins TRBV6-6 and TRBJ2-7; D gene uncertain. CDR1 and CDR2 from the germline V gene are MNHNY and SVGAGI (reference sequence). V was shortened by 8 bases and J by 2 bases, with 13 bases between the two germline ends. CDR3 length: 13 residues. Here the CDR3 DNA reads TGTGCCAGCGGAAAGCTAGTCCCCTACGAGCAGTACTTC. It translates to CASGKLVPYEQYF.

The chain recombines TRBV19 with TRBJ1-4; 7 bases align to TRBD1. The CDR3 has 15 residues. Trimming at V came to 4 bases and at J to 2 bases, leaving 4 bases not matched to a gene. Germline values: CDR1 LNHDA, CDR2 SQIVND (reference sequence). The CDR3 DNA reads TGTGCCAGTAGTACCGGGACAGATACTAATGAAAAACTGTTTTTT. This encodes CASSTGTDTNEKLFF.

The V gene is TRBV5-4, the J gene TRBJ2-5; 9 bases match TRBD1. The CDR3 extends over 13 amino acids. V trimming: 4 bases; J trimming: 6 bases; junction bases outside the gene matches: 4. CDR1 is SGHNT, CDR2 YYREEE, per germline (reference sequence). CDR3 sequence: CASSNRGRKTQYF. The CDR3 DNA sequence: TGTGCCAGCAGCAACAGGGGGCGCAAGACCCAGTACTTC.